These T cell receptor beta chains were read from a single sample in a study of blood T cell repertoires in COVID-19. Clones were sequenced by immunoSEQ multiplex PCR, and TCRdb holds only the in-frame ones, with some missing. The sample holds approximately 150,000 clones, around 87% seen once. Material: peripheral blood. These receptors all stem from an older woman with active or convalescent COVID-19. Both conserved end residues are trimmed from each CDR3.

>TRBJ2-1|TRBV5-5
ASSLEPASWEQF
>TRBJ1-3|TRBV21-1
ASSTHGTAGNTIY
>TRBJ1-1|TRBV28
ASKGTENTEAF
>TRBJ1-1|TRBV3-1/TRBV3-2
ASSQDLRAAF
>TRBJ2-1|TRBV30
AWSAGGYNEQF
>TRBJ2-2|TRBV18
ASSPSGLNTGELF
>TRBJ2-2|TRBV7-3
ASSLSSNGELF
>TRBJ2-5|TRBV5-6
ASSATGAGYQETQY
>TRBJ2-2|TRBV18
ASSPPGARGSGELF
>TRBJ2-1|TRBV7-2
ASSLGLAGGQSEQF
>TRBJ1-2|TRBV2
ASSGQGARYGYT
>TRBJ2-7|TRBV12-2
ASRLVMHSTYEQY
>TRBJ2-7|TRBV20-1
SASRGSYEQY
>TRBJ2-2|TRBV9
ASSVDSGRTGELF
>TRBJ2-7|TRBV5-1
ASSLLQGVEAYEQY
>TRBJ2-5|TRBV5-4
ASSLGGVGAETQY
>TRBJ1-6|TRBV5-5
ASSPEGRTVETSPLH
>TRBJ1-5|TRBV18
ASSLPNQPQH
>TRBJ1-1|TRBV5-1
ASSFRGTTEAF
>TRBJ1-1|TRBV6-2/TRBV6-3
ASSYSGGTREAF